The 23 T cell receptor beta chains below all came from one sample that was sequenced in a study of blood T cell repertoires in COVID-19. Profiling relied on immunoSEQ multiplex PCR, and the TCRdb table lists in-frame clones only, not all of them. The sample has around 290,000 clones; 86% are singletons. The sequenced sample was peripheral blood. Every receptor here comes from a woman in her 70s with COVID-19, enrolled during active disease.

This clone has only a few counts. This chain joins TRBV3-1 (or the pseudogene TRBV3-2) and TRBJ1-1; the match to TRBD1 covers 8 bases. Germline-derived CDR1 and CDR2 are LGHDT and YNNKEL (reference sequence). V trimming: 0 bases; J trimming: 8 bases; junction bases outside the gene matches: 5. The CDR3 is 14 residues long. CDR3 residues: CASSQDDRGQEAFF. DNA of the CDR3: TGTGCCAGCAGCCAAGACGACAGGGGTCAAGAAGCTTTCTTT.

J is TRBJ1-1 and V is TRBV10-3, with unresolved D. Germline CDR1 ENHRY, CDR2 SYGVKD. The CDR3 consists of 12 residues. Trimming stripped 3 bases from V and 6 bases from J, with 8 bases between. CDR3 bases: TGTGCCATCAGTGACAACTTCCCTGAAGCTTTCTTT. This codes for CAISDNFPEAFF.

The chain is built from TRBV5-4 and TRBJ2-1; D gene ambiguous. The CDR3 spans 13 residues. Germline values: CDR1 SGHNT, CDR2 YYREEE (reference sequence). The V end lost 4 bases, the J end lost 8 bases, and 13 bases lay between the germline ends. Written as DNA, the CDR3 is TGTGCCAGCAGCATGAGGTTAACGTATGAGCAGTTCTTC. It specifies CASSMRLTYEQFF.

The J gene is TRBJ2-3, the V gene TRBV2; 7 nucleotides match TRBD1. CDR3 size: 16 residues. J lost 2 bases, V lost 6 bases, and 11 bases had no gene match. Germline V gene lookup returns CDR1 SNHLY and CDR2 FYNNEI. The CDR3 loop reads CASRGRGQIFTDTQYF. CDR3 DNA sequence: TGTGCCAGCAGGGGCCGGGGACAGATATTCACAGATACGCAGTATTTT. The full variable domain, its missing parts supplied by reference TRBV2 and TRBJ2-3, is EPEVTQTPSHQVTQMGQEVILRCVPISNHLYFYWYRQILGQKVEFLVSFYNNEISEKSEIFDDQFSVERPDGSNFTLKIRSTKLEDSAMYFCASRGRGQIFTDTQYFGPGTRLTVL.

The chain carries TRBV21-1 and TRBJ2-1; the table names TRBD1, a call not compared with the DNA. TRBV21-1 is tagged as a pseudogene. This CDR3 is 15 amino acids long. CDR3 residues: CASSKGRQGIDEQFF. CDR3 nucleotide sequence: TGTGCCAGCAGCAAAGGCCGCCAGGGGATCGATGAGCAGTTCTTC.

This chain connects TRBV7-8 to TRBJ2-1, with 9 bases lining up with TRBD2. CDR1 is SGHVS and CDR2 is FQNEAQ in the germline V gene. The CDR3 covers 14 residues. V shed 5 bases and J 5 bases; nucleotides not matched to a gene: 4. CDR3 region: CASSPGLANNEQFF. The DNA for the CDR3 is TGTGCCAGCAGCCCGGGACTAGCTAACAATGAGCAGTTCTTC.

The chain combines TRBV6-5 with TRBJ2-3; D ambiguous. The CDR3 loop spans 13 amino acids. V dropped 6 bases and J dropped 0 bases, with 7 bases sitting between them. Germline V gene data show CDR1 as MNHEY and CDR2 as SVGAGI. The CDR3 DNA reads as TGTGCCAGCAGAACAGTCAGCACAGATACGCAGTATTTT. Amino acids: CASRTVSTDTQYF.

The chain carries TRBV29-1 and TRBJ2-1; TRBD1 matches at 8 bases. Per germline, CDR1 SQVTM and CDR2 ANQGSEA. This CDR3 has 13 residues. Trimming at V came to 4 bases and at J to 7 bases, leaving 6 bases not matched to a gene. The CDR3 loop reads CSVAGGSGNEQFF. The CDR3 coding sequence is TGCAGCGTTGCAGGGGGCTCGGGAAATGAGCAGTTCTTC.

The V gene is TRBV6-4, the J gene TRBJ2-1; perhaps TRBD2 as D (5 bases). The CDR3 covers 14 residues. With 3 bases removed from V and 2 bases from J, the gap between germline ends came to 8 bases. Germline V CDR1 and CDR2: MRHNA, SNTAGT. The CDR3 sequence is CASSEEAAYNEQFF. The CDR3 nucleotides are TGTGCCAGCAGTGAGGAGGCAGCCTACAATGAGCAGTTCTTC.

J is TRBJ2-7 and V is TRBV27; 10 nucleotides agree with TRBD1. After removal of 5 bases from V and 7 bases from J, the junction contained 8 bases not matched to a gene. This CDR3 is 14 amino acids long. Looked up from germline, CDR1 is MNHEY and CDR2 is SMNVEV (reference sequence). The CDR3 sequence is CASSPRDRGWEQYF. CDR3 nucleotides: TGTGCCAGCAGTCCAAGGGACAGGGGTTGGGAGCAGTACTTC.

This clone was detected a few times. This chain links TRBV5-6 with TRBJ2-7, with a possible D match to TRBD1 (6 bases). From germline, CDR1 is SGHDT and CDR2 YYEEEE. The V and J ends lost 4 bases and 6 bases respectively, with 20 bases between them. CDR3 size: 15 residues. CDR3 region: CASSRSTGLSGEQYF. The CDR3, as DNA: TGTGCCAGCAGCCGGTCAACAGGGTTATCAGGCGAGCAGTACTTC.

The table lists this clone with a few counts. CDR3 residues: CASSNPGWYEQYF. The DNA for the CDR3 is TGTGCCAGCAGCAATCCAGGTTGGTACGAGCAGTACTTC. The J gene is TRBJ2-7, the V gene TRBV21-1; the listed D gene, TRBD1, was not tested against the DNA. TRBV21-1 is given as a pseudogene. The CDR3 extends over 13 amino acids.

The rearrangement uses TRBV19 and TRBJ1-4; weak D call: TRBD1 (6 bases). V lost 6 bases and J lost 8, with 16 bases in between. Germline values: CDR1 LNHDA, CDR2 SQIVND (reference sequence). The CDR3 loop spans 14 amino acids. CDR3 sequence reads: CASSIPGALEKLFF. CDR3 DNA: TGTGCCAGTAGCATTCCAGGGGCCCTCGAAAAACTGTTTTTT.

This clone occurred once. J is TRBJ2-7 and V is TRBV18; 8 nucleotides align to TRBD1. This CDR3 is 15 amino acids long. CDR1 and CDR2 from the germline V gene are KGHSH and LQKENI. J lost 2 bases, V lost 1 base, and 4 bases had no gene match. The CDR3 reads CASSPRTGLTYEQYF. The DNA of the CDR3 is TGTGCCAGCTCACCACGGACAGGGCTAACCTACGAGCAGTACTTC.

A word on this clone: In the same sample, other DNA sequences code for this CDR3. V is TRBV30 and J is TRBJ1-5; maybe TRBD1 (6 bases). This CDR3 has 13 residues. CDR1 and CDR2 from the germline V gene are GTSNPN and SVGIG (reference sequence). V lost 2 bases and J lost 4, with 9 bases in between. The CDR3 here is CAWSPQGNQPQHF. Here the CDR3 DNA reads TGTGCCTGGAGTCCCCAGGGGAATCAGCCCCAGCATTTT. Full variable domain (missing parts from reference TRBV30 and TRBJ1-5): SQTIHQWPATLVQPVGSPLSLECTVEGTSNPNLYWYRQAAGRGLQLLFYSVGIGQISSEVPQNLSASRPQDRQFILSSKKLLLSDSGFYLCAWSPQGNQPQHFGDGTRLSIL.

The chain carries TRBV6-2 or TRBV6-3 and TRBJ2-2, with 12 bases fitting TRBD2. The CDR3 extends over 16 amino acids. The V gene's germline CDR1 is MNHEY and CDR2 SVGEGT. Trimming at V came to 4 bases and at J to 4 bases, leaving 4 bases not matched to a gene. In DNA form, the CDR3 reads TGTGCCAGCAGTTTGACTAGCGGGGGTGGCACCGGGGAGCTGTTTTTT. Translating it yields CASSLTSGGGTGELFF.

This clone was detected once. V is TRBV28 and J is TRBJ2-7; TRBD1 agrees at 7 bases. V lost 5 bases and J lost 2; bases outside the gene matches: 9. This CDR3 region has 15 residues. Per germline, CDR1 MDHEN and CDR2 SYDVKM. The CDR3 protein is CASSRKTGSPYEQYF. The CDR3 DNA sequence: TGTGCCAGCAGTCGTAAGACAGGGTCACCCTACGAGCAGTACTTC.

The chain recombines TRBV6-6 with TRBJ1-2; 9 bases agree with TRBD1. Germline V gives CDR1 MNHNY, CDR2 SVGAGI (reference sequence). With V trimmed by 2 bases and J by 8 bases, 6 bases remained unmatched. The CDR3 runs 14 residues. The CDR3 DNA is TGTGCCAGCAGTTACCCGGGACAGGGAGCCGGCTACACCTTC. Translating gives CASSYPGQGAGYTF.

The sample holds a few counts of this clone. The gene calls are TRBV9 and TRBJ2-3; the match to TRBD2 covers 14 bases. Looked up from germline, CDR1 is SGDLS and CDR2 is YYNGEE. This CDR3 region has 17 residues. The trim removed 4 bases at V and 5 bases at J, leaving 9 bases unmatched. DNA for the CDR3: TGTGCCAGCAGCACGGGACTAGCGGGGGTCGGGGAAGATACGCAGTATTTT. The encoded protein is CASSTGLAGVGEDTQYF. Combining the CDR3 with reference TRBV9 and TRBJ2-3 gives the whole variable domain DSGVTQTPKHLITATGQRVTLRCSPRSGDLSVYWYQQSLDQGLQFLIQYYNGEERAKGNILERFSAQQFPDLHSELNLSSLELGDSALYFCASSTGLAGVGEDTQYFGPGTRLTVL.

The chain employs TRBV7-9 and TRBJ1-1; D gene unclear. From germline, CDR1 is SEHNR and CDR2 FQNEAQ (reference sequence). V was cut by 2 bases and J by 6 bases, with 10 bases left in between. The CDR3 contains 13 residues. Here the CDR3 DNA reads TGTGCCAGCAGCTTATCGGGGAATTCTGAAGCTTTCTTT. This codes for CASSLSGNSEAFF.

In its sample, this clone was seen a few times. The V and J genes are TRBV7-9 and TRBJ2-7; 7 bases match TRBD2. Looked up from germline, CDR1 is SEHNR and CDR2 is FQNEAQ (reference sequence). V shed 2 bases, J shed 3 bases, and the junction held 7 bases outside the gene matches. The CDR3 runs 15 residues. The CDR3 loop reads CASSLSGEGNYEQYF. CDR3 nucleotides: TGTGCCAGCAGCTTAAGTGGGGAGGGTAACTACGAGCAGTACTTC.

The chain joins TRBV30 to TRBJ1-2; no definite D call. Germline V gives CDR1 GTSNPN, CDR2 SVGIG (reference sequence). The CDR3 consists of 13 residues. The ends were cut back, 1 base at V and 7 bases at J, with 13 bases in the middle. This CDR3 reads CAWSAGVSSGYTF. In nucleotides, the CDR3 is TGTGCCTGGAGTGCCGGGGTCTCGAGTGGCTACACCTTC.

Worth noting for this clone: A much more abundant neighbour one base away suggests this may be a read error. The V gene is TRBV5-1, the J gene TRBJ2-7, with TRBD1 as a possible D gene (5 bases). This CDR3 spans 14 amino acids. Per the germline V gene, CDR1 is SGHRS and CDR2 is YFSETQ. This chain's CDR3 is CTSSLGSGSWEQYF. The DNA for the CDR3 is TGCACCAGCAGCTTGGGGTCAGGGTCCTGGGAGCAGTACTTC.